A single sample is the source of the 16 T cell receptor beta chains below, sequenced in a study of blood T cell repertoires in COVID-19. Some clones are missing from TCRdb's copy, which holds only in-frame ones; the method was immunoSEQ multiplex PCR. The sample has 200,000 or so clones; almost 85% are singletons. Sequencing input: peripheral blood. These receptors all stem from a woman between 65 and 79 years old with active or convalescent COVID-19.

The chain links TRBV7-9 to TRBJ2-7, with D perhaps matching TRBD1 (6 bases). This CDR3 has 14 amino acids. The V and J ends lost 2 bases and 4 bases respectively, with 12 bases between them. The germline gives CDR1 SEHNR, CDR2 FQNEAQ (reference sequence). CDR3 nucleotide sequence: TGTGCCAGCAGCTTAACAGGGCTCCCATACGAGCAGTACTTC. Translation gives CASSLTGLPYEQYF.

The chain carries TRBV5-1 and TRBJ2-5; perhaps TRBD1 as D (7 bases). V gave up 4 bases and J gave up 7 bases, with 20 bases separating them. This CDR3 has 15 amino acids. Germline V lookup: CDR1 SGHRS, CDR2 YFSETQ. The CDR3 protein is CASSTRTGGSGTQYF. CDR3 nucleotides: TGCGCCAGCAGCACACGGACAGGAGGGTCGGGGACCCAGTACTTC.

The chain combines TRBV4-1 with TRBJ2-5; D is ambiguous. Trimming left V 1 base short and J 5 bases short, with 14 bases between. The CDR3 covers 15 residues. Germline lookup yields CDR1 MGHRA and CDR2 YSYEKL. The CDR3 loop is CASSQVVGLGETQYF. CDR3 nucleotide sequence: TGCGCCAGCAGCCAAGTAGTCGGTCTCGGGGAGACCCAGTACTTC.

The chain is built from TRBV2 and TRBJ2-3; a possible D gene is TRBD2 (6 bases). The V gene's germline CDR1 is SNHLY and CDR2 FYNNEI. V was pared by 7 bases and J by 0 bases, with 11 bases between. The CDR3 contains 14 residues. The CDR3 DNA reads TGTGCCAGCAACGCGGGAAGTAGCACAGATACGCAGTATTTT. This encodes CASNAGSSTDTQYF.

The count of this clone is one. This chain links TRBV4-2 with TRBJ2-1; 11 bases are shared with TRBD2. The germline CDR1 and CDR2 sequences are LGHNA and YNFKEQ. V trimming: 4 bases; J trimming: 9 bases; junction bases outside the gene matches: 14. This CDR3 has 17 residues. CDR3 in DNA: TGTGCCAGCAGCCTGACCGGGACTAGCGGACCCGGCGGTGAGCAGTTCTTC. Protein sequence: CASSLTGTSGPGGEQFF.

The rearrangement uses TRBV4-1 and TRBJ2-7; D is possibly TRBD1 (6 bases). Germline V gene lookup returns CDR1 MGHRA and CDR2 YSYEKL. The CDR3 runs to 17 residues. Trimming removed 0 bases at V and 2 bases at J, with 17 bases between. The chain's CDR3 is CASSQEPMTGTPYEQYF. Here the CDR3 DNA reads TGCGCCAGCAGCCAAGAACCCATGACAGGAACTCCCTACGAGCAGTACTTC.

V gene TRBV18 combines with J gene TRBJ1-2, with D perhaps matching TRBD1 (5 bases). Germline lookup yields CDR1 KGHSH and CDR2 LQKENI. The CDR3 runs 14 residues. V was clipped by 3 bases and J by 8 bases, with 16 bases between them. CDR3 DNA sequence: TGTGCCAGCTCACCGGAGGGGAGGAGGGACGGCTACACCTTC. It yields the protein CASSPEGRRDGYTF. Complete variable domain (other parts from reference TRBV18 and TRBJ1-2): NAGVMQNPRHLVRRRGQEARLRCSPMKGHSHVYWYRQLPEEGLKFMVYLQKENIIDESGMPKERFSAEFPKEGPSILRIQQVVRGDSAAYFCASSPEGRRDGYTFGSGTRLTVV.

The rearrangement links TRBV6-2 or TRBV6-3 to TRBJ2-3; D is undetermined. Germline CDR1 is MNHEY and CDR2 is SVGEGT. Trimming stripped 4 bases from V and 2 bases from J, with 4 bases between. The CDR3 consists of 12 residues. Written as DNA, the CDR3 is TGTGCCAGCAGTTCCTTCACAGATACGCAGTATTTT. This sequence encodes CASSSFTDTQYF.

The chain couples TRBV3-1 (or the pseudogene TRBV3-2) to TRBJ2-7; no clear D. The CDR3 has 13 amino acids. Trimming removed 1 base at V and 3 bases at J, with 7 bases between. CDR1 LGHDT and CDR2 YNNKEL come from the germline V gene (reference sequence). CDR3 amino acids: CASSQVVGYEQYF. CDR3 DNA: TGTGCCAGCAGCCAAGTAGTCGGCTACGAGCAGTACTTC.

CDR3 sequence reads: CASSVAQGASEKLFF. DNA for the CDR3: TGTGCCAGCAGCGTTGCCCAGGGGGCAAGTGAAAAACTGTTTTTT. This rearrangement joins TRBV9 to TRBJ1-4; TRBD1 matches 8 bases. The trim removed 2 bases at V and 7 bases at J, leaving 7 bases unmatched. The CDR3 is made up of 15 amino acids. Germline V lookup: CDR1 SGDLS, CDR2 YYNGEE.

The chain uses TRBV6-5 and TRBJ1-5, with 8 bases matching TRBD1. Germline-derived CDR1 and CDR2 are MNHEY and SVGAGI. Losses at the gene ends were 6 bases for V and 2 bases for J; bases not matched to a gene: 3. This CDR3 spans 14 amino acids. The DNA for the CDR3 is TGTGCCAGCAGAACAGGGGGAGGCAATCAGCCCCAGCATTTT. This encodes CASRTGGGNQPQHF.

The chain employs TRBV19 and TRBJ1-5; D perhaps matches TRBD1 (6 bases). The CDR3 extends over 15 amino acids. The germline V gene has CDR1 LNHDA and CDR2 SQIVND (reference sequence). The V end was cut by 7 bases, the J end by 3 bases, with 16 bases between. CDR3 protein: CASIGRGQPNQPQHF. CDR3 sequence (DNA): TGTGCCAGTATAGGCAGGGGACAACCCAATCAGCCCCAGCATTTT.

The chain carries TRBV5-5 and TRBJ1-1; TRBD1 matches 7 bases. Per the germline V gene, CDR1 is SGHKS and CDR2 is YYEKEE (reference sequence). The CDR3 consists of 16 residues. Trimming took 2 bases from V and 0 from J; bases not matched to a gene: 7. CDR3 residues: CASSFSPGTVNTEAFF. DNA for the CDR3: TGTGCCAGCAGCTTCAGCCCCGGGACAGTGAACACTGAAGCTTTCTTT.

V and J are TRBV18 and TRBJ2-6; D is perhaps TRBD1 (5 bases). V lost 2 bases and J 0 bases, leaving 20 bases between the germline ends. Germline-derived CDR1 and CDR2 are KGHSH and LQKENI. The CDR3 runs to 20 residues. CDR3: CASSPNSPSGRGSGANVLTF. The DNA for the CDR3 is TGTGCCAGCTCACCAAATTCACCCTCGGGTAGGGGCTCTGGGGCCAACGTCCTGACTTTC.

This sequence joins TRBV6-1 and TRBJ2-7; 9 bases agree with TRBD1. Looked up from germline, CDR1 is MNHNS and CDR2 is SASEGT. The CDR3 has 15 amino acids. The ends lost 3 bases at V and 4 bases at J; junction bases unmatched: 7. The CDR3 DNA reads as TGTGCCAGCAGTGATTTGGGACAGGGTTCGTACGAGCAGTACTTC. This sequence encodes CASSDLGQGSYEQYF.

This chain links TRBV6-5 with TRBJ2-7; D is possibly TRBD1 (6 bases). V lost 7 bases and J 9 bases, leaving 13 bases between the germline ends. This CDR3 spans 11 amino acids. Germline V gives CDR1 MNHEY, CDR2 SVGAGI. The CDR3 region has the DNA TGTGCCAGCACCAAGGGGGAAGCGCAGTACTTC. As protein: CASTKGEAQYF.